What follows describes a single TCR beta chain. Per the germline V gene, CDR1 is KGHDR and CDR2 is SFDVKD. The V gene lost 3 bases and the J gene lost 1 base, with 14 bases spanning the gap. This CDR3 spans 16 amino acids. This specimen comes from a study of blood T cell repertoires in COVID-19. Across the whole study: The United States, Italy and Spain provided the acute and convalescent COVID-19 samples. From T cells, B-cell-depleted T cells, or PBMCs came the material, which was cDNA or gDNA.

Per the original methods: From reference gene primer amplification, estimates of nucleated cell counts were derived. The protocol was immunoSEQ multiplex PCR, while the TCRdb copy is restricted to in-frame clones and leaves out a portion. The V and J calls and clone size come from that table; D and trimming were worked out from the DNA. Here the sample spans 200,000 to 250,000 clones, over 70% being singletons. V usage is TRBV24-1 and J usage is TRBJ2-5; D remains ambiguous. Sequencing was done on a sample of peripheral blood. The receptor was isolated from an older woman with acute or convalescent COVID-19. CDR3 DNA sequence: TGTGCCACCAGTGATCGAGCAGGTCCTTCCCAAGAGACCCAGTACTTC. This gives the protein CATSDRAGPSQETQYF.